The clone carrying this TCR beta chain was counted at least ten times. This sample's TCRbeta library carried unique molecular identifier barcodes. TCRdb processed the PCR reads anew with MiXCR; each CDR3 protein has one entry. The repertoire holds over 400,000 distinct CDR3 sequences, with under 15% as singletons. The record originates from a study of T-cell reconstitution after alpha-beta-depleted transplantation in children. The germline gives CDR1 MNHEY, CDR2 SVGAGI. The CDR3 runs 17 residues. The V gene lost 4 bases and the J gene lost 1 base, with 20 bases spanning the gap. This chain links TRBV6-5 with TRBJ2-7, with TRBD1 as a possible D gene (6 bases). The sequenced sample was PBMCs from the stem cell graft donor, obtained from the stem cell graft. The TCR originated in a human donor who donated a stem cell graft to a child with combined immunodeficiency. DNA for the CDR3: TGTGCCAGCAGTTCCAGGCCAACAGGGTCCGTATCCTACGAGCAGTACTTC. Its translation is CASSSRPTGSVSYEQYF.